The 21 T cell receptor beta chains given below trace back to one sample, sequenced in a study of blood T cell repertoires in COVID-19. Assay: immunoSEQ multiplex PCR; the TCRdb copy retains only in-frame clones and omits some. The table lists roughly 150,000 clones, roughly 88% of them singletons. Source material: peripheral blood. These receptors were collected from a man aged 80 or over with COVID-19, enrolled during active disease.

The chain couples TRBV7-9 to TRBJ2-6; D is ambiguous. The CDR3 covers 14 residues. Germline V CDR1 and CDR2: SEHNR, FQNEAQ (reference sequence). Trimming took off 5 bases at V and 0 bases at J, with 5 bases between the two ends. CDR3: CASSTSSGANVLTF. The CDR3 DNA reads TGTGCCAGCAGCACGAGCTCTGGGGCCAACGTCCTGACTTTC.

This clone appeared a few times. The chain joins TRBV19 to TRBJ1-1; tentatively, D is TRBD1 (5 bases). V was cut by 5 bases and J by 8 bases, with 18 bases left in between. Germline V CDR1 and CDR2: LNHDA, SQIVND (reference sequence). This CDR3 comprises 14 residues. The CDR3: CASSAPGKAGEAFF. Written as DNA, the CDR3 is TGTGCCAGTAGTGCCCCAGGGAAAGCGGGAGAAGCTTTCTTT.

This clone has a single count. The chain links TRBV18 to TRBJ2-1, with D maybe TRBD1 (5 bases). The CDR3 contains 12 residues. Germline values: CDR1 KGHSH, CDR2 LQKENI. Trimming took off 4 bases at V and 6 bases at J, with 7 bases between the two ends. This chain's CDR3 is CASSQQGNEQFF. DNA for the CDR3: TGTGCCAGCTCACAGCAGGGCAATGAGCAGTTCTTC.

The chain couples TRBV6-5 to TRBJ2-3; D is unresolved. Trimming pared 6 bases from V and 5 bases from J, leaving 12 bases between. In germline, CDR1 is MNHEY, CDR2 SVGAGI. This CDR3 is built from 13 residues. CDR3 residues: CASSPPTQDTQYF. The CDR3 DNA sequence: TGTGCCAGCAGCCCCCCAACACAAGATACGCAGTATTTT.

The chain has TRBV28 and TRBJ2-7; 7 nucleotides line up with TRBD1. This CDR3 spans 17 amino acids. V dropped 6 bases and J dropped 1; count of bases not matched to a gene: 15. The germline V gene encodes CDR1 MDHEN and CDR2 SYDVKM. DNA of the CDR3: TGTGCCAGCAGCCCGACAAAGGACAGGATTGTTTCCTACGAGCAGTACTTC. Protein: CASSPTKDRIVSYEQYF.

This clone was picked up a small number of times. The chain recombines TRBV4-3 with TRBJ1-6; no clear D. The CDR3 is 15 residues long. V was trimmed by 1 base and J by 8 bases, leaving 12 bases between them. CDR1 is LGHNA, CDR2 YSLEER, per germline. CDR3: CASSQVKSSDSPLHF. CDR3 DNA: TGCGCCAGCAGCCAAGTAAAATCTTCGGATTCACCCCTCCACTTT.

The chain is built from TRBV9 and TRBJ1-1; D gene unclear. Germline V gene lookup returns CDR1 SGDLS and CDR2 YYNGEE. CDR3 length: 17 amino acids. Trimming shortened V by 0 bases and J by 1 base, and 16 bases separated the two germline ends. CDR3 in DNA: TGTGCCAGCAGCGTAGCGGAATTTCGGGTGACGAACACTGAAGCTTTCTTT. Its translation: CASSVAEFRVTNTEAFF.

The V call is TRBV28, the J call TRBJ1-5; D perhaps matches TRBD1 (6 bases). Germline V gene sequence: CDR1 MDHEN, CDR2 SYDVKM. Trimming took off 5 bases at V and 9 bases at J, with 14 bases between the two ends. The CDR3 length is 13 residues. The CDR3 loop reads CASSRTRGGPQHF. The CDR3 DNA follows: TGTGCCAGCAGTCGGACCCGAGGGGGGCCCCAGCATTTT.

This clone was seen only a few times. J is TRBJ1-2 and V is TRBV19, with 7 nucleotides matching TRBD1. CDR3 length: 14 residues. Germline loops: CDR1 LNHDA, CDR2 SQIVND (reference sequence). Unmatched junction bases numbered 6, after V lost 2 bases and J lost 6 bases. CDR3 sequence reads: CASSIPRQGHGYTF. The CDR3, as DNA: TGTGCCAGTAGTATACCCCGACAGGGTCATGGCTACACCTTC.

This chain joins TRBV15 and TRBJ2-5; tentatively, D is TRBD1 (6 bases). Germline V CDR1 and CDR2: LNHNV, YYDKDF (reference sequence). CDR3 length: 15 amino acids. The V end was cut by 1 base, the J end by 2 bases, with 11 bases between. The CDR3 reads CATSRGGGQQETQYF. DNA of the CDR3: TGTGCCACCAGCAGAGGAGGCGGACAGCAAGAGACCCAGTACTTC.

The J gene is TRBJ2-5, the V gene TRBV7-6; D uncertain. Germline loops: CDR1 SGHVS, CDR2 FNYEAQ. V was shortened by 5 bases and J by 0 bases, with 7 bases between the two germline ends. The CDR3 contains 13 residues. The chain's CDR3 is CASSLSYQETQYF. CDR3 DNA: TGTGCCAGCAGCCTTTCGTACCAAGAGACCCAGTACTTC.

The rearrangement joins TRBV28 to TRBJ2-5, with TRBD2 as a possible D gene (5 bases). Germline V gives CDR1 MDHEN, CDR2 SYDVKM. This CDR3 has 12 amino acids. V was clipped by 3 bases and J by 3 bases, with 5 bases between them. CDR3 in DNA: TGTGCCAGCAGTTTGAGGGAAGAGACCCAGTACTTC. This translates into CASSLREETQYF.

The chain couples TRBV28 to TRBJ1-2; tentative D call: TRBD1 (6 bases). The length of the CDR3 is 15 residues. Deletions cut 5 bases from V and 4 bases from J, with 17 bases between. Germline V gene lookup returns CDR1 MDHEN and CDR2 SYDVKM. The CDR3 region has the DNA TGTGCCAGCAGTCCCCCAGGACAGCTAAGCTATGGCTACACCTTC. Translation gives CASSPPGQLSYGYTF.

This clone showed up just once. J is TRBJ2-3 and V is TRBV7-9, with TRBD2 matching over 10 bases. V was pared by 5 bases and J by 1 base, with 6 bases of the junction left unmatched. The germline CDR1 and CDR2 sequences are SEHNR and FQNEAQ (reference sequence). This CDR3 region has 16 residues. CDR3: CASSRSSGGGTDTQYF. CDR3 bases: TGTGCCAGCAGCCGATCAAGCGGGGGGGGCACAGATACGCAGTATTTT.

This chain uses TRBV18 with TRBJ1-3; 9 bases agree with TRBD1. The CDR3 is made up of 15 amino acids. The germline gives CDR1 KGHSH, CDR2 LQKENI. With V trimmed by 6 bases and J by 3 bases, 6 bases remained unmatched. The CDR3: CASSPGQGYGNTIYF. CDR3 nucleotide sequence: TGTGCCAGCTCGCCGGGACAGGGTTATGGAAACACCATATATTTT.

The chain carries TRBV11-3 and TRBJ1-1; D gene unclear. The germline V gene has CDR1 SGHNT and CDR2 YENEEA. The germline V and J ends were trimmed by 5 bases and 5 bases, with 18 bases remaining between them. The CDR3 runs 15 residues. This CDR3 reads CASSTDRITGTEAFF. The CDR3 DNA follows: TGTGCCAGCAGCACCGACCGAATAACGGGAACTGAAGCTTTCTTT.

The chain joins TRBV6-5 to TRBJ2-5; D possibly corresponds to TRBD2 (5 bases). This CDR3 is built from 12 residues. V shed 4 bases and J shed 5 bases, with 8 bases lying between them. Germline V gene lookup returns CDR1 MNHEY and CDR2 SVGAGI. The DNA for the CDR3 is TGTGCCAGCAGTTCCGGGGTTGAGACCCAGTACTTC. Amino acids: CASSSGVETQYF.

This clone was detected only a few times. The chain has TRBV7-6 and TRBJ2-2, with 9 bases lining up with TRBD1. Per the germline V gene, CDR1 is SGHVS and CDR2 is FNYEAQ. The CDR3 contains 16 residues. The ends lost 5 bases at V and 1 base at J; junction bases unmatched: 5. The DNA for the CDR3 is TGTGCCAGCAGCCCCAGGACAGGGGAGAACACCGGGGAGCTGTTTTTT. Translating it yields CASSPRTGENTGELFF.

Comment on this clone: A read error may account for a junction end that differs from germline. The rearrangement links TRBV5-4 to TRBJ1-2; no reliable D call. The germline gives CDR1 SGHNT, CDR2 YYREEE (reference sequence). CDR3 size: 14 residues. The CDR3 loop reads CANSFSGGPYGYTF. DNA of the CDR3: TGTGCCAACAGCTTCAGTGGTGGTCCCTATGGCTACACCTTC.

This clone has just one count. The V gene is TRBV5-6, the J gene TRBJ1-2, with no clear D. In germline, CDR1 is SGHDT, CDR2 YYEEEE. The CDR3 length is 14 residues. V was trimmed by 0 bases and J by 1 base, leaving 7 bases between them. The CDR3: CASSLGRINYGYTF. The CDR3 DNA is TGTGCCAGCAGCTTGGGGCGGATTAACTATGGCTACACCTTC.

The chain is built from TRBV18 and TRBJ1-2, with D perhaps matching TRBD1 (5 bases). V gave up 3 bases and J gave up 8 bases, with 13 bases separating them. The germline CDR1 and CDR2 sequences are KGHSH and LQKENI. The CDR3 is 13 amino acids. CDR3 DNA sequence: TGTGCCAGCTCACCGGCACAGGATAGGGGCTACACCTTC. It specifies CASSPAQDRGYTF.